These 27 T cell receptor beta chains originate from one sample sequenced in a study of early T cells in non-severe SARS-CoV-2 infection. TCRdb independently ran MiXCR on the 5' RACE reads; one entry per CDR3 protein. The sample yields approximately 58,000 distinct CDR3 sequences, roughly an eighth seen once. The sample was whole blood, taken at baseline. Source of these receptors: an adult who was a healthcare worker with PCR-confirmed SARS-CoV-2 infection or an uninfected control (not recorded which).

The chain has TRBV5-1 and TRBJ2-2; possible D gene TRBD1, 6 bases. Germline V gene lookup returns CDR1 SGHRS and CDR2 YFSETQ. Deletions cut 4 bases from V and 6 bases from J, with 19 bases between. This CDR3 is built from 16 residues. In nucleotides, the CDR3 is TGCGCCAGCAGCATTGGACACAGGGATGTCGCCGGGGAGCTGTTTTTT. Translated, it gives CASSIGHRDVAGELFF.

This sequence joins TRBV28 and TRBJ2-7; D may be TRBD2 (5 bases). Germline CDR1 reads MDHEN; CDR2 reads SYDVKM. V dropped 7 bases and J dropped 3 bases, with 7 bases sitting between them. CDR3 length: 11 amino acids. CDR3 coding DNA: TGTGCCAGCAAAGGACTCTACGAGCAGTACTTC. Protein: CASKGLYEQYF.

In DNA, the CDR3 is TGTGCCAGTATGTCGCGAGTCTCATGGGGATATGAGCAGTTCTTC. This translates into CASMSRVSWGYEQFF. The gene calls are TRBV19 and TRBJ2-1; D is ambiguous. Germline CDR1 and CDR2: LNHDA and SQIVND (reference sequence). Between the trimmed V and J ends, which lost 7 bases and 8 bases, there was a span of 21 bases. CDR3 length equals 15 residues.

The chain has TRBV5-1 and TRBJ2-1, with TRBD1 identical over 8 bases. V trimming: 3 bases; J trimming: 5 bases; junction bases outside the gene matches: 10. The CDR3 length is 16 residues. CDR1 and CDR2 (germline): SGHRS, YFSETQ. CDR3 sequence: CASSSLFGQGNNEQFF. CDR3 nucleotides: TGCGCCAGCAGCTCACTCTTCGGACAGGGAAACAATGAGCAGTTCTTC.

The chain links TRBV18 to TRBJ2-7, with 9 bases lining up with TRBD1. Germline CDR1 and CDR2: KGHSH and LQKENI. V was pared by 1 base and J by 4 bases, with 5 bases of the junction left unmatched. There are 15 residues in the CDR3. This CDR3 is CASSPLGTGSYEQYF. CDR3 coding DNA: TGTGCCAGCTCACCACTTGGGACAGGGAGTTACGAGCAGTACTTC.

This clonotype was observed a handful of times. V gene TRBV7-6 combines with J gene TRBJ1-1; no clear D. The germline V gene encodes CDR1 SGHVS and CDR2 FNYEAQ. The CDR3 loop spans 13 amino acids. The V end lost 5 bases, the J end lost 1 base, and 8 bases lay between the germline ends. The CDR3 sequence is CASSRQENTEAFF. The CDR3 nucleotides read TGTGCCAGCAGCCGTCAAGAGAACACTGAAGCTTTCTTT.

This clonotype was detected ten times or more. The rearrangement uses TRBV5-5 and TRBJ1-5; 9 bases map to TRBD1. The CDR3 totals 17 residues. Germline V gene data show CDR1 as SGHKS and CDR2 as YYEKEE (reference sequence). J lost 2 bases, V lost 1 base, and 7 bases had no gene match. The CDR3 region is CASSLWGQGKGNQPQHF. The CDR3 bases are TGTGCCAGCAGCTTGTGGGGACAGGGCAAGGGCAATCAGCCCCAGCATTTT.

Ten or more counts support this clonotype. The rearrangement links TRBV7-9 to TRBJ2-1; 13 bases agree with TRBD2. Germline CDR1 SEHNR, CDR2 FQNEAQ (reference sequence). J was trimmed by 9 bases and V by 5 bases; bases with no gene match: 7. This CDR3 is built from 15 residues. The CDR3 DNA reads TGTGCCAGCAGCACAGGACTAGCGGGAGCGGGTGAGCAGTTCTTC. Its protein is CASSTGLAGAGEQFF.

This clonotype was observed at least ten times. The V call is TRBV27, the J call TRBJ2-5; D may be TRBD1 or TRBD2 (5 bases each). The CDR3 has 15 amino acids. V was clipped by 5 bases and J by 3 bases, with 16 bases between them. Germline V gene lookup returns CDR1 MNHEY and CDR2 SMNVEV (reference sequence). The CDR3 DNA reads TGTGCCAGCAGTACCCGGGCCCGAGGGGAAGAGACCCAGTACTTC. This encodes CASSTRARGEETQYF.

The DNA for the CDR3 is TGTGCCACCGCTAGGGAACAGGGCGGAGATACGCAGTATTTT. It translates to CATAREQGGDTQYF. V and J are TRBV2 and TRBJ2-3; D is possibly TRBD1 (6 bases). The CDR3 has 14 residues. CDR1 is SNHLY and CDR2 is FYNNEI in the germline V gene. V was trimmed by 10 bases and J by 5 bases, leaving 19 bases between them.

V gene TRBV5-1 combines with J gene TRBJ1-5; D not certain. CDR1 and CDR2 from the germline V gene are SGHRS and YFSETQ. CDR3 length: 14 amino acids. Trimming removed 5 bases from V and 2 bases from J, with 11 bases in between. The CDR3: CASSTSGGNQPQHF. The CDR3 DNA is TGCGCCAGCAGTACTAGCGGGGGCAATCAGCCCCAGCATTTT.

This CDR3 is CASRIPGTAYEQYF. CDR3 DNA: TGTGCCAGCAGAATACCCGGGACAGCCTACGAGCAGTACTTC. The rearrangement joins TRBV27 to TRBJ2-7; 7 bases map to TRBD1. The CDR3 sequence is 14 residues long. Germline CDR1 MNHEY, CDR2 SMNVEV (reference sequence). V shed 6 bases, J shed 2 bases, and the junction held 7 bases outside the gene matches.

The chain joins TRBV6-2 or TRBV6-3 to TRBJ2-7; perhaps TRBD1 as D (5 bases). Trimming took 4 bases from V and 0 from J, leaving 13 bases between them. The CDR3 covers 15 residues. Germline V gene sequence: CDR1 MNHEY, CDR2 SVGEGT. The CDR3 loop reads CASSLMRQSSYEQYF. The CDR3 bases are TGTGCCAGCAGTTTGATGAGACAGAGCTCCTACGAGCAGTACTTC.

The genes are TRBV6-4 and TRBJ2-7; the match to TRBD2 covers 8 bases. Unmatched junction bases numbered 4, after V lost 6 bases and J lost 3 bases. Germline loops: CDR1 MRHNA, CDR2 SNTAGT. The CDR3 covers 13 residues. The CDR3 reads CASRGLVNYEQYF. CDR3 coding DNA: TGTGCCAGCAGGGGACTAGTTAACTACGAGCAGTACTTC.

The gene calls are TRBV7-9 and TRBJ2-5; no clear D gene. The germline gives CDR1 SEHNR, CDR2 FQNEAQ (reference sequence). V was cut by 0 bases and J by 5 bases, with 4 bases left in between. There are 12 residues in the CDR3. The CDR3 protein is CASSLAPETQYF. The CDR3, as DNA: TGTGCCAGCAGCTTAGCGCCGGAGACCCAGTACTTC.

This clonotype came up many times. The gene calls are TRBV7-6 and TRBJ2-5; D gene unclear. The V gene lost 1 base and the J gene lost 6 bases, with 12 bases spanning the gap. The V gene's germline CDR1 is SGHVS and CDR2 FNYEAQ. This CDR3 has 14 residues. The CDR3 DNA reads TGTGCCAGCAGCTTAGGGTCCGGCTCGAAGACCCAGTACTTC. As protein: CASSLGSGSKTQYF. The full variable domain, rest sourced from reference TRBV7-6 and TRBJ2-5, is GAGVSQSPRYKVTKRGQDVALRCDPISGHVSLYWYRQALGQGPEFLTYFNYEAQQDKSGLPNDRFSAERPEGSISTLTIQRTEQRDSAMYRCASSLGSGSKTQYFGPGTRLLVL.

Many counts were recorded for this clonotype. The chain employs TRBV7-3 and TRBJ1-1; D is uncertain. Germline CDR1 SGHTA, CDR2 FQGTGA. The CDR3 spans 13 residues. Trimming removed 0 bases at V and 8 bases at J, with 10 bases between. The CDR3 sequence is CASSLTAGTEAFF. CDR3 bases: TGTGCCAGCAGCTTAACGGCTGGAACAGAAGCTTTCTTT.

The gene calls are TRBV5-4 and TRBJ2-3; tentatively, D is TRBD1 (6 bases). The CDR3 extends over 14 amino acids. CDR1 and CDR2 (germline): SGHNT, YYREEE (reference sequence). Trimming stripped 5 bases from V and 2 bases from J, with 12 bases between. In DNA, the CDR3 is TGTGCCAGCAGGGGCCAGGGGTACACAGATACGCAGTATTTT. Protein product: CASRGQGYTDTQYF.

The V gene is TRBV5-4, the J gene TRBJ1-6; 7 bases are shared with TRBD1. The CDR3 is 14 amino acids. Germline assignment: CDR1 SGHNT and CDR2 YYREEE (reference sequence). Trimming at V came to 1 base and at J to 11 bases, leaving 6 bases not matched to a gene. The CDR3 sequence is CASSLRQGGPPLHF. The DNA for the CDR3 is TGTGCCAGCAGCTTGCGACAGGGAGGACCACCCCTCCACTTT.

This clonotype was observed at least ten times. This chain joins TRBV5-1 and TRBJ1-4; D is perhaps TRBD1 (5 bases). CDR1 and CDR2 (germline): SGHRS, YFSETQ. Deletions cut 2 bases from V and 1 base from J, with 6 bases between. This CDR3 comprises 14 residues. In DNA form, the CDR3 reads TGCGCCAGCAGCTTACAGGAAACTAATGAAAAACTGTTTTTT. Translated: CASSLQETNEKLFF.

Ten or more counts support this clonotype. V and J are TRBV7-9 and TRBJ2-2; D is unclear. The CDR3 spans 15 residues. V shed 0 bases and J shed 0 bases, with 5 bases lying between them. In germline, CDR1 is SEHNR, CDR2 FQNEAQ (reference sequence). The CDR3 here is CASSLADANTGELFF. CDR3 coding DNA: TGTGCCAGCAGCTTAGCTGACGCGAACACCGGGGAGCTGTTTTTT.

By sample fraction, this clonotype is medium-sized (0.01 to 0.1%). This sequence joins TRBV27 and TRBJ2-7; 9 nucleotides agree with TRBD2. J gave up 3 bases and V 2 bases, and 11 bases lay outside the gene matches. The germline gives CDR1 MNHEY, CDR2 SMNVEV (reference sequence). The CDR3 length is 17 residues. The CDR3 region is CASSLNPGASGIYEQYF. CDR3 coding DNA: TGTGCCAGCAGTTTAAATCCCGGGGCTAGCGGGATCTACGAGCAGTACTTC.

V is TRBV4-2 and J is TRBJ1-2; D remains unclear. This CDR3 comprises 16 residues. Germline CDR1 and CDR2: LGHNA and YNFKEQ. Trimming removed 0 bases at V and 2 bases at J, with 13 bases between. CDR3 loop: CASSQDPAGANYGYTF. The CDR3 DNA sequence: TGTGCCAGCAGCCAAGATCCGGCAGGCGCCAACTATGGCTACACCTTC.

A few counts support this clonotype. CDR3 sequence reads: CASSPVGFSELAGDVGEQFF. CDR3 nucleotides: TGTGCCAGCAGCCCAGTCGGTTTCAGCGAACTAGCGGGAGATGTCGGTGAGCAGTTCTTC. The chain couples TRBV11-1 to TRBJ2-1; 11 bases are shared with TRBD2. The length of the CDR3 is 20 residues. Unmatched junction bases numbered 24, after V lost 5 bases and J lost 9 bases. Germline CDR1 is SGHAT and CDR2 is FQDESV (reference sequence).

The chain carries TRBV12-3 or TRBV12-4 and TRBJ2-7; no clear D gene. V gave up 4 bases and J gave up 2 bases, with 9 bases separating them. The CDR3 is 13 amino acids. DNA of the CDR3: TGTGCCAGCAGTTGGGCAGAAACCTACGAGCAGTACTTC. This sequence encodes CASSWAETYEQYF.

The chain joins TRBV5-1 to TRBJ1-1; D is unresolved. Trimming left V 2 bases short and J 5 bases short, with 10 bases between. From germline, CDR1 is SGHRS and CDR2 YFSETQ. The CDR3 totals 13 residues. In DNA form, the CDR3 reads TGCGCCAGCAGCTTATACAGAGGGACTGAAGCTTTCTTT. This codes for CASSLYRGTEAFF.

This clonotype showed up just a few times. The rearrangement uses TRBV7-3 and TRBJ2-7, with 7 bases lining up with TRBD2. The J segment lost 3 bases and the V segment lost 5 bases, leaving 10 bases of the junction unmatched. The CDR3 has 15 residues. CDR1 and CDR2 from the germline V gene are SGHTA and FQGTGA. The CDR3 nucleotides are TGTGCCAGCAGCGAAAGGCCGGGACTAATCTACGAGCAGTACTTC. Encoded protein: CASSERPGLIYEQYF.